This note documents a single TCR beta chain sequence. Germline-derived CDR1 and CDR2 are MNHNY and SVGAGI (reference sequence). This CDR3 contains 15 residues. V shed 6 bases, J shed 7 bases, and the junction held 14 bases outside the gene matches. The data were taken from a study of blood T cell repertoires in COVID-19. On the study more broadly: The United States, Italy and Spain were the sources of the acute and convalescent COVID-19 samples. PBMCs, B-cell-depleted T cells, or T cells provided the cDNA or gDNA that made up the material.

This table comes from immunoSEQ multiplex PCR, and its TCRdb copy is limited to in-frame clones, with some not included. The data contain roughly 90,000 clones, around 88% of them singletons. This sequence joins TRBV6-6 and TRBJ1-1; 7 bases match TRBD1. Input material: peripheral blood. This sequence originates from a human donor in a cohort sampled during active COVID-19. CDR3 residues: CASRPPSGTVDEAFF. The CDR3 DNA is TGTGCCAGCAGACCCCCCTCCGGGACAGTTGATGAAGCTTTCTTT.